This paragraph reports one T cell receptor beta chain. CDR3 length: 15 residues. Germline lookup yields CDR1 SGHKS and CDR2 YYEKEE (reference sequence). Trimming cost V 5 bases and J 7 bases, with 22 bases left between them. TCR beta chains were sequenced at survey level with immunoSEQ. Method: immunoSEQ multiplex PCR; TCRdb's copy keeps in-frame clones and lacks some. This sample has some 48,000 clones, with 90% to 95% found just once. This chain joins TRBV5-5 and TRBJ2-7; D perhaps matches TRBD1 (6 bases). Sequencing was done on a sample of PBMCs. The receptor's source is a man aged 35 to 55 with rheumatoid arthritis. CDR3 DNA: TGTGCCAGCAGACCTGACAGGTCAGTACTACGGGAGCAGTACTTC. Amino acid sequence: CASRPDRSVLREQYF.